This T cell receptor beta chain originates from a study of T cells in Graves' hyperthyroidism and ophthalmopathy. On this clonotype: Its specificity is unknown. It may be a read error: a sequence one base away is much more abundant.

TCR beta CDR3 region amplification was performed from RNA transcripts. The HTBI set primed first-round TCR CDR3 RT-PCR. Using its own MiXCR run on the multiplex PCR reads, TCRdb lists one record per CDR3 protein. The table records around 370,000 distinct CDR3 sequences, 18% of them present only once. Looked up from germline, CDR1 is MNHEY and CDR2 is SVGEGT. The CDR3 is made up of 14 amino acids. Notes on the study in general: In the blood, most expanded thyroid clonotypes above 0.001 appeared as well.

This receptor was taken from a man between 18 and 29 years old with Graves' ophthalmopathy. Source material: blood. This chain links TRBV6-2 or TRBV6-3 with TRBJ1-1; D remains unclear. CDR3 DNA sequence: TGTGCCAGCGGTTATGGGCAGGTGAACACTGAAGCTTTCTTT. Translation gives CASGYGQVNTEAFF.